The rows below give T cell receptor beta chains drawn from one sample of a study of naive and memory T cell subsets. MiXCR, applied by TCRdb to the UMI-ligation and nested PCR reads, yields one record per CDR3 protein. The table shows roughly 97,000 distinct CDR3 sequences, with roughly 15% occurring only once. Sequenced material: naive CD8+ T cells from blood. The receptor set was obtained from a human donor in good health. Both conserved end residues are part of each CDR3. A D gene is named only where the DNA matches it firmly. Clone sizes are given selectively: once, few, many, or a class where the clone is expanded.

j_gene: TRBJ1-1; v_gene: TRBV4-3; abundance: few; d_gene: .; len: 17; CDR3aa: CASSQELGSLMNTEAFF; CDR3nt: TGCGCCAGCAGCCAAGAGTTGGGGTCGTTAATGAACACTGAAGCTTTCTTT
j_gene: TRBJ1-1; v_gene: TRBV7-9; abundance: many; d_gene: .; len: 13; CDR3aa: CASSLRGTVEAFF; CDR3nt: TGTGCCAGCAGCTTAAGAGGGACGGTCGAAGCTTTCTTT
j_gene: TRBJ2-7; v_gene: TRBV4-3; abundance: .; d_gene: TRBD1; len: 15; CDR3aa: CASSQEGTAAYEQYF; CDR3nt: TGCGCCAGCAGCCAAGAAGGGACAGCTGCCTACGAGCAGTACTTC
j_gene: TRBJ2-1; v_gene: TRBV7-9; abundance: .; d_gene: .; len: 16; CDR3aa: CVSSLVSGISYNEQFF; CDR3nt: TGTGTCAGCAGCTTAGTATCCGGGATCTCCTACAATGAGCAGTTCTTC
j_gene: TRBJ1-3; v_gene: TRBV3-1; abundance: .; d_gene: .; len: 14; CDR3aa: CASSHGSSGNTIYF; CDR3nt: TGTGCCAGCAGCCACGGTAGCTCTGGAAACACCATATATTTT
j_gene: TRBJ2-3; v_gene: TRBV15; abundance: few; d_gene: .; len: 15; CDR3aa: CATSTTRSRADTQYF; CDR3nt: TGTGCCACCAGCACCACCAGGAGCAGGGCAGATACGCAGTATTTT
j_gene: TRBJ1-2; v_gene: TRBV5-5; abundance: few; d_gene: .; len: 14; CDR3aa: CASSPGRTYYGYTF; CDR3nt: TGTGCCAGCAGCCCGGGACGGACCTACTATGGCTACACCTTC
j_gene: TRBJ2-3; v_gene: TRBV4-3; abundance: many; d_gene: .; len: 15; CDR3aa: CASSQVAGGRDTQYF; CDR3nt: TGCGCCAGCAGCCAAGTCGCCGGGGGAAGAGATACGCAGTATTTT
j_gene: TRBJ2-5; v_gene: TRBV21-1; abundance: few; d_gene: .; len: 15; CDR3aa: CASRKTDPRVESQYF; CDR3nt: TGTGCCAGCAGAAAGACAGACCCAAGAGTGGAGTCCCAGTACTTC
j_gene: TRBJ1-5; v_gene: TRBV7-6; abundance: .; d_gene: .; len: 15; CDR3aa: CASSLARGEDQPQHF; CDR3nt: TGTGCCAGCAGCTTAGCCAGGGGAGAGGATCAGCCCCAGCATTTT
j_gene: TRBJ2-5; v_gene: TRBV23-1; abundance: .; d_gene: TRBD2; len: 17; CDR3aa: CASSSRGGEVWRETQYF; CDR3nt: TGCGCCAGCAGTTCGCGGGGGGGCGAAGTTTGGCGAGAGACCCAGTACTTC
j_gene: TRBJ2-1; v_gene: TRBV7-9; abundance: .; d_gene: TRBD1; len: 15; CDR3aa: CASSLGGGQAPEQFF; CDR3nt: TGTGCCAGCAGCTTAGGAGGGGGCCAGGCCCCCGAGCAGTTCTTC
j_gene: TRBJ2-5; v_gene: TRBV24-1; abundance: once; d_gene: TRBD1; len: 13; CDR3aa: CATSGDSRETQYF; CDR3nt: TGTGCCACCAGTGGGGACAGTCGGGAGACCCAGTACTTC
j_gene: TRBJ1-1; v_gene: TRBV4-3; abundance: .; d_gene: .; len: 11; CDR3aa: CASRGEAEAFF; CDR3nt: TGCGCCAGCCGCGGGGAGGCTGAAGCTTTCTTT
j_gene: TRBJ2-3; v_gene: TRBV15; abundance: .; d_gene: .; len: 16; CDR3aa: CATSRDRASRGDTQYF; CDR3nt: TGTGCCACCAGCAGAGACCGGGCGTCGAGGGGAGATACGCAGTATTTT
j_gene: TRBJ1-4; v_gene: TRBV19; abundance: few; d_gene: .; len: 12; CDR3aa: CAGPRDSEKLFF; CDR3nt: TGTGCCGGGCCCCGGGACTCAGAAAAACTGTTTTTT
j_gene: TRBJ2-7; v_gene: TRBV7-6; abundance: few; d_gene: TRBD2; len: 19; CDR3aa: CASSLARPLLSGASYEQYF; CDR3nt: TGTGCCAGCAGCTTAGCGCGTCCCCTACTAAGCGGGGCCTCCTACGAGCAGTACTTC
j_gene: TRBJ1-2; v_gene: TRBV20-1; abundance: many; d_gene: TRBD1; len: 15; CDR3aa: CSARDSQQINYGYTF; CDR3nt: TGCAGTGCCCGGGACAGCCAACAAATTAACTATGGCTACACCTTC
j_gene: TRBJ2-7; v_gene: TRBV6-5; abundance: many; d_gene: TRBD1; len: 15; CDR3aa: CASSQRDRGVYEQYF; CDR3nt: TGTGCCAGCAGTCAGCGGGACAGGGGAGTCTACGAGCAGTACTTC
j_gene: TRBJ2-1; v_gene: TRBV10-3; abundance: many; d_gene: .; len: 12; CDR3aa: CAISDLEDEQFF; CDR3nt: TGTGCCATCAGTGACCTGGAGGATGAGCAGTTCTTC